This TCR beta chain is drawn from a study of cytomegalovirus exposure and HLA in healthy donors. This clone was seen once. Its antigen is not identified. General study points: Several top significant clusters appeared, in a later analysis, to be linked to common viral pathogens. Earlier analysis found most TCR beta V segments productive about 90% or about 30% of the time. Researchers reported in a later analysis that a missense DCLRE1C variant was tied to TCR beta V- and J-gene trimming.

Per the germline V gene, CDR1 is SGHNT and CDR2 is YYREEE (reference sequence). The CDR3 length is 17 residues. Unmatched junction bases numbered 8, after V lost 3 bases and J lost 2 bases. This PCR relied on a set of 60 Vbeta primers and 13 Jbeta primers. Profiling relied on immunoSEQ multiplex PCR, and the TCRdb table lists in-frame clones only, not all of them. Among 200,000 to 250,000 clones listed, roughly 87% were seen once. Sequencing used PBMCs. The rearrangement uses TRBV5-4 and TRBJ2-3; 11 positions match TRBD2. This receptor was obtained from a woman aged 40 to 50 in good health and CMV-seropositive. The CDR3 here is CASSYRLAGPNTDTQYF. The CDR3 DNA follows: TGTGCCAGCAGCTATAGACTAGCGGGACCTAACACAGATACGCAGTATTTT.